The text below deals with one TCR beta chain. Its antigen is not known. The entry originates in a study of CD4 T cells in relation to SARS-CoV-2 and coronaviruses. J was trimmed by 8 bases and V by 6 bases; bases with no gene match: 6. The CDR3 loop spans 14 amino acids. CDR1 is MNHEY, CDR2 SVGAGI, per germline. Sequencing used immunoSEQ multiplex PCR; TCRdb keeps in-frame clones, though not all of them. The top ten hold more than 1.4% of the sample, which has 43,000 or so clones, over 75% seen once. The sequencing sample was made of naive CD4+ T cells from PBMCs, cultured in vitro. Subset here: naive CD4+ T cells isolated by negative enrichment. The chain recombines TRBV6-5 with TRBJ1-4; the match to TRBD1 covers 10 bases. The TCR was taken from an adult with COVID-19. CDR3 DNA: TGTGCCAGCAGCTGGGACAGGGGTGGAGAAAAACTGTTTTTT. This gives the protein CASSWDRGGEKLFF.